Listed below are T cell receptor beta chains from one sample, sequenced in a study of Graves' ophthalmopathy and Graves' hyperthyroidism. Using its own MiXCR run on the multiplex PCR reads, TCRdb lists one record per CDR3 protein. The sample lists about 1.1 million distinct CDR3 sequences; about 35% were seen once. Sequencing was performed on peripheral blood or thyroid tissue (not recorded which). Receptors originate from an adult man with Graves' hyperthyroidism. CDR3s include the opening cysteine and the closing phenylalanine or tryptophan. The D gene is left open where the match is weak. Size is omitted from some rows. Given values are once, few, many or a class for expanded clones.

abundance | d_gene | j_gene | v_gene | CDR3aa | CDR3nt
. | TRBD1 | TRBJ1-1 | TRBV29-1 | CSRGQGPWNTEAFF | TGCAGCCGTGGACAGGGGCCATGGAACACTGAAGCTTTCTTT
. | . | TRBJ2-5 | TRBV20-1 | CSARGGNSGDKYF | TGCAGTGCTAGGGGGGGGAACTCGGGGGACAAGTACTTC
once | TRBD1 | TRBJ1-1 | TRBV29-1 | CSVDRTGVNTEAFF | TGCAGCGTTGACCGGACAGGGGTGAACACTGAAGCTTTCTTT
few | TRBD1 | TRBJ1-1 | TRBV4-1 | CASSRTGTGDARSFF | TGCGCCAGCAGCCGGACCGGGACAGGGGACGCCCGCTCTTTCTTT
once | . | TRBJ1-3 | TRBV4-2 | CASSPGGRFSGNTIYF | TGTGCCAGCAGCCCGGGGGGACGGTTCTCTGGAAACACCATATATTTT
many | . | TRBJ1-2 | TRBV25-1 | CASSESRGVGYGYTF | TGTGCCAGCAGTGAATCTCGAGGGGTTGGCTATGGCTACACCTTC
many | . | TRBJ1-1 | TRBV7-2 | CASSPSSVAEAFF | TGTGCCAGCAGCCCCAGCTCCGTGGCTGAAGCTTTCTTT
. | . | TRBJ2-7 | TRBV12-3/TRBV12-4 | CASMAAYEQYF | TGTGCCAGCATGGCAGCCTACGAGCAGTACTTC
many | . | TRBJ2-5 | TRBV20-1 | CSARGGFSETQYF | TGCAGTGCTAGAGGCGGATTCTCGGAGACCCAGTACTTC
. | . | TRBJ2-5 | TRBV9 | CASSVPDTQETQYF | TGTGCCAGCAGCGTCCCCGACACGCAAGAGACCCAGTACTTC
. | . | TRBJ1-5 | TRBV20-1 | CSASRGGIDQPQHF | TGCAGTGCCTCGAGGGGCGGAATAGATCAGCCCCAGCATTTT
many | . | TRBJ2-5 | TRBV7-8 | CASSPYIHETQYF | TGTGCCAGCAGCCCCTACATTCATGAGACCCAGTACTTC
. | . | TRBJ1-2 | TRBV25-1 | CASSEMGVGGGYGYTF | TGTGCCAGCAGTGAAATGGGGGTAGGGGGTGGCTATGGCTACACCTTC
. | . | TRBJ1-6 | TRBV7-9 | CASTRGLGSPLHF | TGTGCCAGCACCCGAGGACTGGGTTCACCCCTCCACTTT
. | . | TRBJ2-7 | TRBV5-1 | CASSPVFGAYEQYF | TGCGCCAGCAGCCCGGTTTTCGGAGCCTACGAGCAGTACTTC
many | . | TRBJ1-3 | TRBV10-3 | CAGGGGPANTIYF | TGTGCCGGCGGGGGGGGACCGGCGAACACCATATATTTT
many | . | TRBJ1-1 | TRBV19 | CASSRFGFAAEAFF | TGTGCCAGTAGTAGATTCGGGTTTGCGGCTGAAGCTTTCTTT
. | TRBD1 | TRBJ1-3 | TRBV30 | CAWRAGTGFSGNTIYF | TGTGCCTGGAGAGCCGGGACAGGCTTCTCTGGAAACACCATATATTTT
. | . | TRBJ1-5 | TRBV29-1 | CSLDGNSNQPQHF | TGCAGCTTGGACGGGAACAGCAATCAGCCCCAGCATTTT
few | TRBD1 | TRBJ1-5 | TRBV5-6 | CASSYGTEQPQHF | TGTGCCAGCAGCTATGGGACAGAACAGCCCCAGCATTTT